What follows are 2 T cell receptor beta chains derived from one specimen sequenced in a study of blood T cell repertoires in COVID-19. Clones were read by immunoSEQ multiplex PCR, and TCRdb kept only the in-frame ones, dropping some. This sample yields 200,000 to 300,000 clones, of which more than 75% are seen a single time; more than 1.5% belongs to the top ten. Specimen: PBMCs or T cells enriched from blood (not recorded which). These receptors were obtained from a man between 40 and 49 years old who had recovered from COVID-19.

CDR3 loop: CASSFGGDYGYTF. CDR3 nucleotides: TGTGCCAGCAGCTTTGGGGGGGACTATGGCTACACCTTC. J is TRBJ1-2 and V is TRBV7-6; possible D gene TRBD1, 5 bases. Looked up from germline, CDR1 is SGHVS and CDR2 is FNYEAQ. This CDR3 is 13 amino acids long. The germline V and J ends were trimmed by 3 bases and 3 bases, with 8 bases remaining between them.

Only a few counts were recorded for this clone. J is TRBJ2-5 and V is TRBV6-5; 8 nucleotides agree with TRBD2. This CDR3 spans 15 amino acids. Germline V gene sequence: CDR1 MNHEY, CDR2 SVGAGI. Unmatched junction bases numbered 13, after V lost 10 bases and J lost 3 bases. The CDR3 region is CATTGGRNWEETQYF. The CDR3, as DNA: TGTGCCACCACCGGCGGGAGGAACTGGGAAGAGACCCAGTACTTC.